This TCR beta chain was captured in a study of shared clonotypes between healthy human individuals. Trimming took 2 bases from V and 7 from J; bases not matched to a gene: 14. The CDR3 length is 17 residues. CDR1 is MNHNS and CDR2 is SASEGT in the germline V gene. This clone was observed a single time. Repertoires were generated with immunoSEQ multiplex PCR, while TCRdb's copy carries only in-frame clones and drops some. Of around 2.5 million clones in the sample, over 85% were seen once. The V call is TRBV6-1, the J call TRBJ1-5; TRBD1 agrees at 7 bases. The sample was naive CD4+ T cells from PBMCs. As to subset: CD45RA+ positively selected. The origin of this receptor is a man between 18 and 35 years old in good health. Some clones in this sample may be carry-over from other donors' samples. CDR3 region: CASSEPRRGGAGQPQHF. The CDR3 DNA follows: TGTGCCAGCAGTGAACCACGAAGAGGGGGCGCGGGGCAGCCCCAGCATTTT.